The clone carrying this TCR beta chain was detected only a few times. Germline CDR1 is DFQATT and CDR2 is SNEGSKA (reference sequence). CDR3 size: 15 residues. Trimming pared 6 bases from V and 4 bases from J, leaving 18 bases between. The source of the sample is a study of identical twins. Each CDR3 protein is one row after TCRdb ran MiXCR on the 5' RACE reads. The sample lists about 450,000 distinct CDR3 sequences, roughly 20% seen once, with around 10% in the top ten. The TCR originated in a man between 45 and 60 years old in good health. Sequenced material: naive T cells sorted from blood. The rearrangement links TRBV20-1 to TRBJ1-4; D is possibly TRBD1 (6 bases). CDR3 sequence (DNA): TGCAGTGCCAGTGACAGGCGAAACTTTAATGAAAAACTGTTTTTT. Its translation is CSASDRRNFNEKLFF.